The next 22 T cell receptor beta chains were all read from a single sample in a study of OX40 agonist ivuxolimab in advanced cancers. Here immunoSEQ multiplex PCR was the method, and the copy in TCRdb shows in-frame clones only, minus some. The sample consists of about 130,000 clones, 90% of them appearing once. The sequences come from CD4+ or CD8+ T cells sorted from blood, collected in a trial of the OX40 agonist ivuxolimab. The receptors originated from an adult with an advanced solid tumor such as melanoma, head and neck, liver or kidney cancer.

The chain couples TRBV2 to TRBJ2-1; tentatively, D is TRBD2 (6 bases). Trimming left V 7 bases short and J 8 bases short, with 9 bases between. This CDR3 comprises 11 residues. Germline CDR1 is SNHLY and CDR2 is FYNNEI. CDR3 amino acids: CASIREYEQFF. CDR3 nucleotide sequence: TGTGCCAGCATCCGGGAGTATGAGCAGTTCTTC.

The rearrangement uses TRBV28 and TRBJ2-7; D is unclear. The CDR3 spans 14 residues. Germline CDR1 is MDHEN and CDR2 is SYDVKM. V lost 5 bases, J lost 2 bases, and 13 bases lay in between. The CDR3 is CASSPAGSPYEQYF. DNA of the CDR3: TGTGCCAGCAGTCCCGCAGGTTCGCCCTACGAGCAGTACTTC. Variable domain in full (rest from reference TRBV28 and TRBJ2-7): DVKVTQSSRYLVKRTGEKVFLECVQDMDHENMFWYRQDPGLGLRLIYFSYDVKMKEKGDIPEGYSVSREKKERFSLILESASTNQTSMYLCASSPAGSPYEQYFGPGTRLTVT.

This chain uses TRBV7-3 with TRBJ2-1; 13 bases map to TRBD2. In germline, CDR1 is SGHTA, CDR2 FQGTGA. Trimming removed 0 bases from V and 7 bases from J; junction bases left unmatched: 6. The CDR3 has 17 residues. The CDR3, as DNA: TGTGCCAGCAGCTTAACTGGAGAGACTAGCGGGAGGAATGAGCAGTTCTTC. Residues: CASSLTGETSGRNEQFF.

In DNA form, the CDR3 reads TGTGCCAGCAGCTTGCGAGCTTCGACAGGGGGCTTCTACGAGCAGTACTTC. This encodes CASSLRASTGGFYEQYF. The genes are TRBV5-5 and TRBJ2-7; 10 nucleotides agree with TRBD1. V lost 1 base to trimming and J lost 3 bases; unmatched junction nucleotides: 10. In germline, CDR1 is SGHKS, CDR2 YYEKEE (reference sequence). CDR3 size: 17 residues.

The CDR3 region is CAWSVIEKYEQYF. In DNA, the CDR3 is TGTGCCTGGAGTGTAATAGAGAAATACGAGCAGTACTTC. V is TRBV30 and J is TRBJ2-7; D uncertain. Germline values: CDR1 GTSNPN, CDR2 SVGIG (reference sequence). Trimming pared 0 bases from V and 4 bases from J, leaving 10 bases between. This CDR3 is built from 13 residues. Variable domain in full (rest from reference TRBV30 and TRBJ2-7): SQTIHQWPATLVQPVGSPLSLECTVEGTSNPNLYWYRQAAGRGLQLLFYSVGIGQISSEVPQNLSASRPQDRQFILSSKKLLLSDSGFYLCAWSVIEKYEQYFGPGTRLTVT.

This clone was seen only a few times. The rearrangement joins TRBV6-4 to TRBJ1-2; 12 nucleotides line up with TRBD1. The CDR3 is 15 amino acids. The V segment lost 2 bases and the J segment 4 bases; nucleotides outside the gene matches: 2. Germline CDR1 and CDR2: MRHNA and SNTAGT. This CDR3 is CASSDGTGGLYGYTF. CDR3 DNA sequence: TGTGCCAGCAGTGACGGGACAGGGGGCCTCTATGGCTACACCTTC.

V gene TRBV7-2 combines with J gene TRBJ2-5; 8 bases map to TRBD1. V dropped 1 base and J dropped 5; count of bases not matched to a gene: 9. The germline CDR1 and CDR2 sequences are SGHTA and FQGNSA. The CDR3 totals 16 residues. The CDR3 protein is CASSLGGRGLLETQYF. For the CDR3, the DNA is TGTGCCAGCAGCTTAGGCGGCAGGGGGCTGCTGGAGACCCAGTACTTC.

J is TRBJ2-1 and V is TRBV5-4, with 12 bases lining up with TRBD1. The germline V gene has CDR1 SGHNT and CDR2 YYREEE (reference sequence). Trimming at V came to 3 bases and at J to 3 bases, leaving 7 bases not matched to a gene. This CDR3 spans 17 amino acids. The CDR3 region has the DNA TGTGCCAGCAGCTCTGGGGGACAGGGGGCGCACTACAATGAGCAGTTCTTC. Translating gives CASSSGGQGAHYNEQFF.

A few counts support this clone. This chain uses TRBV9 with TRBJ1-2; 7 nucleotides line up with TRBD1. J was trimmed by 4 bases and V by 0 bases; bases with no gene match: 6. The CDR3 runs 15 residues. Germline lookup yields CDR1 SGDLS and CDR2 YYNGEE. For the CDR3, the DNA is TGTGCCAGCAGCGTAGATGGGGACAGTATCTATGGCTACACCTTC. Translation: CASSVDGDSIYGYTF. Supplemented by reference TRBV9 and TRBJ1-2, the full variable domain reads DSGVTQTPKHLITATGQRVTLRCSPRSGDLSVYWYQQSLDQGLQFLIQYYNGEERAKGNILERFSAQQFPDLHSELNLSSLELGDSALYFCASSVDGDSIYGYTFGSGTRLTVV.

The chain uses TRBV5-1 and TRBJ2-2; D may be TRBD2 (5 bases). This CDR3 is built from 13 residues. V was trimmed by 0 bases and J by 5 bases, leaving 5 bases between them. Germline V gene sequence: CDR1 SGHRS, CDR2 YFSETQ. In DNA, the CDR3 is TGCGCCAGCAGCTTGGGCGGGACCGGGGAGCTGTTTTTT. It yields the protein CASSLGGTGELFF.

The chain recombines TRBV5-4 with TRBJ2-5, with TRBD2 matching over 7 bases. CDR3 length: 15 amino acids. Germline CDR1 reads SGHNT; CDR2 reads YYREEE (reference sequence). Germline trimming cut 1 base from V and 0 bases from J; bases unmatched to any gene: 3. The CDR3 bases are TGTGCCAGCAGCTTGACTAGCGCGTACCAAGAGACCCAGTACTTC. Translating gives CASSLTSAYQETQYF.

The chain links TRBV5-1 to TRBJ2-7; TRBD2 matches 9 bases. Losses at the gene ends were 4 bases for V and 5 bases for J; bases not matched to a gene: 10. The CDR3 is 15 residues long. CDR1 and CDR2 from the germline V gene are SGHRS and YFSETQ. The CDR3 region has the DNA TGCGCCAGCAGCATTAGCGGGAGAGGGGACGACGAGCAGTACTTC. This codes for CASSISGRGDDEQYF.

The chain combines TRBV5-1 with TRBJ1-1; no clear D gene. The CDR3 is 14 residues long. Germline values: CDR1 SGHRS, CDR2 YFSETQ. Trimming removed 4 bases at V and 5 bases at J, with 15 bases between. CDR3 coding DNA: TGCGCCAGCAGCGCGAGCGTTGCCGGGACTGAAGCTTTCTTT. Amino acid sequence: CASSASVAGTEAFF.

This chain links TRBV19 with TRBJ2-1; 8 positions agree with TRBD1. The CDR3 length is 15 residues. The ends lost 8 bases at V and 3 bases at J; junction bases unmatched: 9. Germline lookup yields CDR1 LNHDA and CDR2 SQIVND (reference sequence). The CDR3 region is CASSDPDRGYNEQFF. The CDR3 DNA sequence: TGTGCCAGTTCCGATCCAGACAGGGGCTACAATGAGCAGTTCTTC.

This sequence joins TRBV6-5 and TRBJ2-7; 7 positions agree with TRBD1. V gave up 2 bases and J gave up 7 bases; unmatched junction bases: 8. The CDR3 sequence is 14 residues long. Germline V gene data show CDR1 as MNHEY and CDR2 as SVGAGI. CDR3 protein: CASSYDRVMREQYF. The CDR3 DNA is TGTGCCAGCAGTTACGACAGGGTGATGAGGGAGCAGTACTTC.

CDR3: CASSLRLAGQETQYF. Written as DNA, the CDR3 is TGTGCCAGCAGCCTCCGACTAGCGGGGCAAGAGACCCAGTACTTC. The chain recombines TRBV7-2 with TRBJ2-5; 11 positions match TRBD2. In germline, CDR1 is SGHTA, CDR2 FQGNSA. The CDR3 has 15 residues. V lost 5 bases, J lost 2 bases, and 4 bases stayed unmatched.

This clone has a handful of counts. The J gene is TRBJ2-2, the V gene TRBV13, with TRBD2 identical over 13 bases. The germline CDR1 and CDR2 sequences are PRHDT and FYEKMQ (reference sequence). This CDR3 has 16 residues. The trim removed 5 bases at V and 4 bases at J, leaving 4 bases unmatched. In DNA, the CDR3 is TGTGCCAGCAGCCGAGGGACTAGCGGGACCACCGGGGAGCTGTTTTTT. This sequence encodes CASSRGTSGTTGELFF.

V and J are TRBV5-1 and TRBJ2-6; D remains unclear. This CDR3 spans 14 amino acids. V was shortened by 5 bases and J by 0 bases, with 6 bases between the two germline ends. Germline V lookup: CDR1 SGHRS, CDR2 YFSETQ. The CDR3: CASSQDSGANVLTF. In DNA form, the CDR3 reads TGCGCCAGCAGTCAGGACTCTGGGGCCAACGTCCTGACTTTC.

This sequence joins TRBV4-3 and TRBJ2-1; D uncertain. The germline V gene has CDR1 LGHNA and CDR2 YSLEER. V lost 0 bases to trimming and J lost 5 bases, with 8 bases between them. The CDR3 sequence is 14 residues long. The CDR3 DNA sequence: TGCGCCAGCAGCCAAGATATAACCCACAATGAGCAGTTCTTC. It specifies CASSQDITHNEQFF.

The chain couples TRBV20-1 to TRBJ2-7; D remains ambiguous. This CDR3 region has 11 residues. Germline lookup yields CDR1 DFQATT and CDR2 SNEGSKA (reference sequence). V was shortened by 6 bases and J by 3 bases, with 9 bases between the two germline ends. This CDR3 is CSARLGYEQYF. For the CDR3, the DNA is TGCAGTGCCAGGCTGGGCTACGAGCAGTACTTC.

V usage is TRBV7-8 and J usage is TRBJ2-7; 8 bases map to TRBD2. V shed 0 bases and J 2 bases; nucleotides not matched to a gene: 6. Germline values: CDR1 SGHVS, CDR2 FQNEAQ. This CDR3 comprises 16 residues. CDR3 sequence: CASSLAISGITYEQYF. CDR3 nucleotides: TGTGCCAGCAGCTTAGCGATTAGCGGGATCACCTACGAGCAGTACTTC.

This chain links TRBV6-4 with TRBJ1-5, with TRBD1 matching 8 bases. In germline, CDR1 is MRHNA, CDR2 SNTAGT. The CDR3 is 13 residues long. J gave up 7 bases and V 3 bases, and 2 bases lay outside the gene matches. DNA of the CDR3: TGTGCCAGCAGTGAGTACAGGGGGCAGCCCCAGCATTTT. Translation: CASSEYRGQPQHF.